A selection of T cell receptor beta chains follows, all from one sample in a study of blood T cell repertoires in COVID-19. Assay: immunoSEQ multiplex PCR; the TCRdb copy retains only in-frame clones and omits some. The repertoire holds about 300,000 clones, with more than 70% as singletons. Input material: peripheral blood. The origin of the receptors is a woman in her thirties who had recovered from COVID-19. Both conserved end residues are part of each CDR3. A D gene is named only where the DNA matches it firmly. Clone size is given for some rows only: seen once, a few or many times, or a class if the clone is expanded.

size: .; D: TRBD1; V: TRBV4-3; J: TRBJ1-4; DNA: TGCGCCAGCAGCCGGAACAGGGGCGGTAATGAAAAACTGTTTTTT; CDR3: CASSRNRGGNEKLFF
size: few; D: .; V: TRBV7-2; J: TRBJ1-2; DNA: TGTGCCAGCAGTCACGGGATTTCCTATGGCTACACCTTC; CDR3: CASSHGISYGYTF
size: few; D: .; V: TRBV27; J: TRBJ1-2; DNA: TGTGCCAGCAGTTTGACGGGGGTTGGCTACACCTTC; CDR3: CASSLTGVGYTF
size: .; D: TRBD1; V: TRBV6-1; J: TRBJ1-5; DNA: TGTGCCAGCAGTGAACGGCAGGGGGCTAGCAATCAGCCCCAGCATTTT; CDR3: CASSERQGASNQPQHF
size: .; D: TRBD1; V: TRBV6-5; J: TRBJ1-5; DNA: TGTGCCAGCGGAGCCGGGACAGGGTGGGATCAGCCCCAGCATTTT; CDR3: CASGAGTGWDQPQHF
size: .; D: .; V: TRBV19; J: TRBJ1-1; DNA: TGTGCCAGTAGTACCCTCAGGGGTGGAACTGAAGCTTTCTTT; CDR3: CASSTLRGGTEAFF
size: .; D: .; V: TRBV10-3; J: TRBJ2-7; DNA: TGTGCCATCAGTGAGCTTGGGAGTCGGCCTTACGAGCAGTACTTC; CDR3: CAISELGSRPYEQYF
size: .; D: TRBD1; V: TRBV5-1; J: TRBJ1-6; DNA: TGCGCCAGCAGCTTAAATCCGGGACAGGCAAATTCACCCCTCCACTTT; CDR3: CASSLNPGQANSPLHF
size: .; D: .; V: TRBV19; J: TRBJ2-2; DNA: TGTGCCAGTAGTATAGATTACGGAGCCGGGGAGCTGTTTTTT; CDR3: CASSIDYGAGELFF
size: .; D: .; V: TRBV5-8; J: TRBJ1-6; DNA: TGTGCCAGCAGCCCGGGGGGGGGAAGCTCCTATAATTCACCCCTCCACTTT; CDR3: CASSPGGGSSYNSPLHF
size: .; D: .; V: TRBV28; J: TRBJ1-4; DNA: TGTGCCAGCAGTTTAGGCCAGCGGAATGAAAAACTGTTTTTT; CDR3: CASSLGQRNEKLFF
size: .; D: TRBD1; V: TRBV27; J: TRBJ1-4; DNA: TGTGCCAGCCGGAGCCGGGACAGCGACTTCAATCGGGGTGAAAAACTGTTTTTT; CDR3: CASRSRDSDFNRGEKLFF
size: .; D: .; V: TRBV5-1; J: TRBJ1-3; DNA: TGCGCCAGCAGCCCCCCCCCGGAGGTCCCTGGAAACACCATATATTTT; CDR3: CASSPPPEVPGNTIYF
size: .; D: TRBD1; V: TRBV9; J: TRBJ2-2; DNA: TGTGCCAGCAGCGGGACAGGGGGGAACACCGGGGAGCTGTTTTTT; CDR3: CASSGTGGNTGELFF
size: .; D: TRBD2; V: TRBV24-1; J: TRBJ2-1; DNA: TGTGCCACCAGTGGCCCGGGACTAGCGAGCTACAATGAGCAGTTCTTC; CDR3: CATSGPGLASYNEQFF
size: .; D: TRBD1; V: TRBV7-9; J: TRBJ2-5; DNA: TGTGCCAGCAGCTCCACCGGGACAGCGGAGACCCAGTACTTC; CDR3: CASSSTGTAETQYF
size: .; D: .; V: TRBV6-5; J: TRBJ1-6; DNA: TGTGCCAGCAGCTACCAGGGCACCTCCTATAATTCACCCCTCCACTTT; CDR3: CASSYQGTSYNSPLHF
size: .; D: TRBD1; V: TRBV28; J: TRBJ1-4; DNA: TGTGCCAGCTCCCCAGGGGGCGGTAATGAAAAACTGTTTTTT; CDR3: CASSPGGGNEKLFF
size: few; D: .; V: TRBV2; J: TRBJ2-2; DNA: TGTGCCAGCATCCAGGGAATTACCGGGGAGCTGTTTTTT; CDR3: CASIQGITGELFF
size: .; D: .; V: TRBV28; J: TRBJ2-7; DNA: TGTGCCAGCAGTTGGATCAGGGGGGCCGAGCAGTACTTC; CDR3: CASSWIRGAEQYF
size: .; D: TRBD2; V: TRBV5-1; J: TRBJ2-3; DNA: TGCGCCCGCGGGGGGAGCGGGGGGAGTGAGAATACGCAGTATTTT; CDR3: CARGGSGGSENTQYF
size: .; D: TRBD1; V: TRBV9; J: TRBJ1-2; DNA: TGTGCCAGCAGTTTGAGACAGGGTAGAGATGGCTACACCTTC; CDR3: CASSLRQGRDGYTF
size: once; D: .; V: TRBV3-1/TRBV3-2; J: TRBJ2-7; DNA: TGTGCCAGCAGCCACTTACTAGGGGAGCAGTACTTC; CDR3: CASSHLLGEQYF
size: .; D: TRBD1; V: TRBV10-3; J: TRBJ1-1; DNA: TGTGCCATCAGTGAAAAGGGACAGGGGGTGCATACTGAAGCTTTCTTT; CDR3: CAISEKGQGVHTEAFF
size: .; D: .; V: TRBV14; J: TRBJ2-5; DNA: TGTGCCAGCAGCCTCCGGAGGTACTCGGAGACCCAGTACTTC; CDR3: CASSLRRYSETQYF
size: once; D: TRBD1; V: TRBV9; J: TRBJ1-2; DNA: TGTGCCAGCAGCGGCTTGGACAGGGCTAACTATGGCTACACCTTC; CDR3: CASSGLDRANYGYTF
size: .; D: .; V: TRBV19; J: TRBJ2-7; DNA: TGTGCCAGTAGCACAGGACCAAGCTCCTACGAGCAGTACTTC; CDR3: CASSTGPSSYEQYF
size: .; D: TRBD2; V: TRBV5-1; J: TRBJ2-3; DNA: TGCGCCAGCAGCTTGGTTGCTAGCGGGGCCAGCACAGATACGCAGTATTTT; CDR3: CASSLVASGASTDTQYF
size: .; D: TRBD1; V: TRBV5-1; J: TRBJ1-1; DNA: TGCGCCAGCAGCTTGGTCGGACAGGGGAACACTGAAGCTTTCTTT; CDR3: CASSLVGQGNTEAFF
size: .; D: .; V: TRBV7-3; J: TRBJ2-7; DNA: TGTGCCAGCAGCCCACACGGAGACGTCTCCTACGAGCAGTACTTC; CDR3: CASSPHGDVSYEQYF
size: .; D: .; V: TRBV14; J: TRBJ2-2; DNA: TGTGCCAGCAGCCAAGTGAGAAGAGGGAGCACCGGGGAGCTGTTTTTT; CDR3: CASSQVRRGSTGELFF
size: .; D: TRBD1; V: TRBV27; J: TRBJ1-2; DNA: TGTGCCAGCAGTTCAGGACAGGGGTTAAACTATGGCTACACCTTC; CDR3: CASSSGQGLNYGYTF
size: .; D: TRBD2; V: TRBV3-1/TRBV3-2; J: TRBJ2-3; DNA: TGTGCCAGCAGCCCGAAGCGGGGGCCGGGAGATACGCAGTATTTT; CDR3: CASSPKRGPGDTQYF
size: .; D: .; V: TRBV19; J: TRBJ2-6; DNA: TGTGCCAGTAGTACTACAGGCTCTGGGGCCAACGTCCTGACTTTC; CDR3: CASSTTGSGANVLTF
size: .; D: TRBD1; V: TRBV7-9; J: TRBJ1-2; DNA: TGTGCCAGCAGCTTAGGAGGGACAGTAGCTAACTATGGCTACACCTTC; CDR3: CASSLGGTVANYGYTF
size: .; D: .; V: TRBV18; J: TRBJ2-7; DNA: TGTGCCAGCTCACCACCGCGACAGGCTAGCTCCTACGAGCAGTACTTC; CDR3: CASSPPRQASSYEQYF
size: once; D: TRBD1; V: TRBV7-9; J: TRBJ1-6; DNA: TGTGCCAGCAGCTCCGGGACAGGCTCCTATAATTCACCCCTCCACTTT; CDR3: CASSSGTGSYNSPLHF
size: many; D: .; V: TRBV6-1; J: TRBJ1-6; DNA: TGTGCCAGCAGTGAAGTAGGACAGCCTAGGTTAAGTAATTCCTATAATTCACCCCTCCACTTT; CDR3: CASSEVGQPRLSNSYNSPLHF
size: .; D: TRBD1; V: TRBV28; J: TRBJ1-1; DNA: TGTGCCAGCAGTAGACAGGGGCTAGGCACTGAAGCTTTCTTT; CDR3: CASSRQGLGTEAFF
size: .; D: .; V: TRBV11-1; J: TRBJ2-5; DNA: TGTGCCAGCAGCCCTAGGGGGGGCAGTCACCAAGAGACCCAGTACTTC; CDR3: CASSPRGGSHQETQYF
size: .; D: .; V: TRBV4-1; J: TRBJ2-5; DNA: TGCGCCAGCAGCCAAGATAGTAACAGGGAAGCTCAAGAGACCCAGTACTTC; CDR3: CASSQDSNREAQETQYF
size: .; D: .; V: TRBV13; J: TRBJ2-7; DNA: TGTGCCAGCAGCCCAATGGCTAGCCACTCCTACGAGCAGTACTTC; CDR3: CASSPMASHSYEQYF
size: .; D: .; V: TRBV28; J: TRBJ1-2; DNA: TGTGCCAGCAGTTACAGCGGTGGCTACACCTTC; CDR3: CASSYSGGYTF
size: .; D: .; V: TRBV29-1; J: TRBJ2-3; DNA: TGCAGCGTTGAACCACGGGTCGCTCGAAGCACAGATACGCAGTATTTT; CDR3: CSVEPRVARSTDTQYF
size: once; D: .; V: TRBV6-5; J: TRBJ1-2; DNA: TGTGCCAGCAGTTACCCGGGGTTTAATGGCTACACCTTC; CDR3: CASSYPGFNGYTF
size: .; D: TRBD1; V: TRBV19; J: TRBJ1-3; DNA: TGTGCCAGTAGTATCGACCAGGGGGCGTATGGAAACACCATATATTTT; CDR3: CASSIDQGAYGNTIYF
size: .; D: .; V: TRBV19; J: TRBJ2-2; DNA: TGTGCCAGTAGCCCCGGGGGACAGTGGATAACCGGGGAGCTGTTTTTT; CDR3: CASSPGGQWITGELFF
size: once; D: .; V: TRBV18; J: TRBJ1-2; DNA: TGTGCCAGCTCACCGGGCGGGAATGGCTACACCTTC; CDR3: CASSPGGNGYTF
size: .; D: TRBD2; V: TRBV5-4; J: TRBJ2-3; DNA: TGTGCCAGCAGTGGCGGGGGGTATTCTAGCACAGATACGCAGTATTTT; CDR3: CASSGGGYSSTDTQYF